A selection of T cell receptor beta chains follows, all from one sample in a study of cytomegalovirus exposure and HLA in healthy donors. The repertoire was sequenced with immunoSEQ multiplex PCR; TCRdb's copy has only in-frame clones and lacks some. Of roughly 170,000 clones detected, over 70% appear once; the ten largest clones hold approximately 1.3%. The sequenced sample was PBMCs. The receptors were sampled from a woman in her 30s in good health and CMV-seropositive. Both conserved end residues are part of each CDR3. A D gene is named only where the DNA matches it firmly. Size is stated for part of the rows, as once, few or many counts, or as a class when the clone is expanded.

>TRBJ2-3|TRBV28|NA|NA
TGTGCCAGCAGTCCCCGTAGAGATACGCAGTATTTT
CASSPRRDTQYF
>TRBJ1-5|TRBV28|TRBD1|NA
TGTGCCAGCAGTGGACAGGGGGATAGTGGTCAGCCCCAGCATTTT
CASSGQGDSGQPQHF
>TRBJ2-7|TRBV27|NA|few
TGTGCCAGCAGTTTAGGACAACAGCCGACCTACGAGCAGTACTTC
CASSLGQQPTYEQYF
>TRBJ2-1|TRBV27|TRBD1|NA
TGTGCCAGCAGTTCCCCGGGACAGGGGCTTAGCGATGAGCAGTTCTTC
CASSSPGQGLSDEQFF
>TRBJ2-7|TRBV28|NA|NA
TGTGCCAGCAGTTCCCCGCGGGACAGCCTATACGAGCAGTACTTC
CASSSPRDSLYEQYF
>TRBJ2-1|TRBV6-4|TRBD1|few
TGTGCCAGCAGCGCTGCGGGGACAGGGGCATATGAGCAGTTCTTC
CASSAAGTGAYEQFF
>TRBJ2-7|TRBV6-5|TRBD2|NA
TGTGCCAGCACCCGGGGGGTCAAAAACAACTACGAGCAGTACTTC
CASTRGVKNNYEQYF
>TRBJ2-7|TRBV27|TRBD2|NA
TGTGCCAGCAGTACCCCGACTAGCGGGAAAAGGGAGCAGTACTTC
CASSTPTSGKREQYF
>TRBJ1-5|TRBV28|NA|few
TGTGCCAGCAGGGCACACGGGAGCAATCAGCCCCAGCATTTT
CASRAHGSNQPQHF
>TRBJ2-2|TRBV15|TRBD1|NA
TGTGCCACCAGCAGAGGGAGTGACAGGGGGCCAAACGGGGAGCTGTTTTTT
CATSRGSDRGPNGELFF
>TRBJ2-3|TRBV6-1|TRBD2|NA
TGTGCCAGCATCACACTAGCGACTAGCACAGATACGCAGTATTTT
CASITLATSTDTQYF
>TRBJ2-1|TRBV5-4|NA|NA
TGTGCCAGCAGCTCTAGGGGCTCCTACAATGAGCAGTTCTTC
CASSSRGSYNEQFF
>TRBJ1-2|TRBV11-2|TRBD1|NA
TGTGCCAGCGCCCCGGGACAGTATGGTTTAGGCTACACCTTC
CASAPGQYGLGYTF
>TRBJ2-7|TRBV4-2|NA|few
TGTGCCAGCAGCCCGGACTACGGCGGCGAGCAGTACTTC
CASSPDYGGEQYF
>TRBJ2-5|TRBV4-2|TRBD2|NA
TGTGCCAGCAGCCAAGGCGATAGCGGGGAAGAGACCCAGTACTTC
CASSQGDSGEETQYF
>TRBJ2-1|TRBV9|TRBD2|NA
TGTGCCAGCAGCGTCAATCTCCGCAAGCGGGGACACAATGAGCAGTTCTTC
CASSVNLRKRGHNEQFF
>TRBJ2-7|TRBV7-6|TRBD2|NA
TGTGCCAGCAGCTTAAGACCTAGCGGGGTCCGGAACGAGCAGTACTTC
CASSLRPSGVRNEQYF
>TRBJ2-7|TRBV13|TRBD2|NA
TGTGCCAGCAGCCCAAAAGCGGGGAACTACGAGCAGTACTTC
CASSPKAGNYEQYF
>TRBJ1-4|TRBV2|NA|NA
TGTGCCAGCAGTGCCGATGAAAAACTGTTTTTT
CASSADEKLFF
>TRBJ2-3|TRBV30|NA|few
TGTGCCTGGAGGAGGGGGACCGCCTTTGGCACAGATACGCAGTATTTT
CAWRRGTAFGTDTQYF
>TRBJ2-6|TRBV11-3|TRBD1|NA
TGTGCCAGCCAGGGGGCGCGAGGGGCCAACGTCCTGACTTTC
CASQGARGANVLTF
>TRBJ2-7|TRBV4-3|TRBD2|once
TGCGCCAGCAGCCTCATGAGCGGGACCGCAACCTACGAGCAGTACTTC
CASSLMSGTATYEQYF
>TRBJ1-5|TRBV10-3|NA|NA
TGTGCCATCTCGAGTTCGGGAACACTTGAACAGCCCCAGCATTTT
CAISSSGTLEQPQHF
>TRBJ2-3|TRBV19|TRBD2|once
TGTGCCAGCACCGGGACTAGCGGGAGATGGAGCACAGATACGCAGTATTTT
CASTGTSGRWSTDTQYF
>TRBJ2-7|TRBV27|NA|NA
TGTGCCAGCAGTTTATCGAGTACAGGGTGGGAGCAGTACTTC
CASSLSSTGWEQYF
>TRBJ2-3|TRBV5-1|TRBD2|NA
TGCGCCAGCAGTCGGTCTAGCGGGAGGGCGGATACGCAGTATTTT
CASSRSSGRADTQYF
>TRBJ2-1|TRBV5-1|NA|NA
TGCGCCAGCAGCTTGGACAGGAGTAATGAGCAGTTCTTC
CASSLDRSNEQFF
>TRBJ2-7|TRBV7-9|TRBD2|NA
TGTTCCAGCAGCTTAGAGTTAGCGGGATCCTACGAGCAGTACTTC
CSSSLELAGSYEQYF
>TRBJ1-1|TRBV11-3|TRBD1|NA
TGTGCCAGCAGCACCTACGGGACAGGGAGTACTGAAGCTTTCTTT
CASSTYGTGSTEAFF
>TRBJ2-7|TRBV5-1|NA|NA
TGCGCCAGCAGCTTGGACGCGGGCGGCTACGAGCAGTACTTC
CASSLDAGGYEQYF
>TRBJ2-7|TRBV4-3|NA|NA
TGCGCCAGCAGCCAAGATGTCCAGGGCCATCTATACGAGCAGTACTTC
CASSQDVQGHLYEQYF
>TRBJ2-7|TRBV19|TRBD2|NA
TGTGCCAGTAGTATCGAGCGGGAGGGCTACGAGCAGTACTTC
CASSIEREGYEQYF
>TRBJ2-7|TRBV6-7|NA|NA
TGTGCCAGCAGTTACTTTTCAGGGCCCAAACAATACGAGCAGTACTTC
CASSYFSGPKQYEQYF
>TRBJ2-3|TRBV6-4|TRBD1|NA
TGTGCCAGCAGTGACTCACAGGGGGCGGCAGATACGCAGTATTTT
CASSDSQGAADTQYF
>TRBJ2-7|TRBV5-1|NA|once
TGCGCCAGCAGCTTCGGACAGGGGGGGACTAGCAGCTACGAGCAGTACTTC
CASSFGQGGTSSYEQYF
>TRBJ2-1|TRBV9|NA|NA
TGTGCCAGCAGCCCCGTGGGGCGGGATTACAATGAGCAGTTCTTC
CASSPVGRDYNEQFF
>TRBJ1-1|TRBV27|NA|NA
TGTGCCAGCAGTTGGGCGGGAGCGAACACTGAAGCTTTCTTT
CASSWAGANTEAFF
>TRBJ2-1|TRBV6-5|TRBD2|few
TGTGCCAGCAGTTACTCTGGCGGGAGGACCTACAATGAGCAGTTCTTC
CASSYSGGRTYNEQFF
>TRBJ2-3|TRBV5-6|NA|once
TGTGCCAGCAGCACCGGACAGTACACTAGCACAGATACGCAGTATTTT
CASSTGQYTSTDTQYF
>TRBJ1-2|TRBV6-6|NA|NA
TGTGCCAGCAGTTACTCCGGGGGAATGAACTATGGCTACACCTTC
CASSYSGGMNYGYTF
>TRBJ2-5|TRBV6-5|TRBD1|NA
TGTGCCAGCAGTAGACAGGGCCCAGAGACCCAGTACTTC
CASSRQGPETQYF
>TRBJ2-7|TRBV28|TRBD1|NA
TGTGCCAGCCAGCGGACAGGGGATTACTACGAGCAGTACTTC
CASQRTGDYYEQYF
>TRBJ2-1|TRBV9|TRBD2|NA
TGTGCCAGCAGCGTAGGCGAGCGGGAGAGTAGTGAGCAGTTCTTC
CASSVGERESSEQFF
>TRBJ2-7|TRBV27|TRBD1|few
TGTGCCAGCATAGACAGGGGGAACTACGAGCAGTACTTC
CASIDRGNYEQYF